The rows below give T cell receptor beta chains drawn from one sample of a study of blood T cell repertoires in COVID-19. Clones were sequenced by immunoSEQ multiplex PCR, and TCRdb holds only the in-frame ones, with some missing. The repertoire holds roughly 120,000 clones, with about 89% as singletons. Sequencing used peripheral blood. The receptors derive from a man aged 35 to 55 with acute or convalescent COVID-19. CDR3s include the opening cysteine and the closing phenylalanine or tryptophan. The size of a clone is reported for some rows only, either as once, few or many, or as a class for expanded clones.

v_gene,j_gene,abundance,CDR3aa
TRBV10-3,TRBJ2-2,-,CAISGLAGDRTGELFF
TRBV7-2,TRBJ2-1,-,CASSFGQGARNEQFF
TRBV7-8,TRBJ1-5,few,CASSSYRNQPQHF
TRBV9,TRBJ2-7,-,CASSVGVAYEQYF
TRBV7-9,TRBJ1-5,-,CASSWDRGGNQPQHF
TRBV10-3,TRBJ2-5,-,CAISERAGFLRETQYF
TRBV2,TRBJ2-3,-,CASSGGGGTDTQYF
TRBV6-2/TRBV6-3,TRBJ1-5,-,CASSYAGFPGDQPQHF
TRBV3-1/TRBV3-2,TRBJ1-1,-,CASSQAGTGGLVNTEAFF
TRBV19,TRBJ1-4,-,CASSIGQGFGEKLFF
TRBV6-6,TRBJ2-1,-,CASSHRDRIYNEQFF
TRBV5-6,TRBJ1-6,-,CASSLVAGENNSPLHF
TRBV7-2,TRBJ1-6,-,CASSLGPGGNSYNSPLHF
TRBV11-2,TRBJ1-4,-,CASREGQGHEKLFF
TRBV30,TRBJ1-2,-,CAWSVRTGVANYGYTF
TRBV19,TRBJ1-1,-,CASSNLFMVTEAFF
TRBV14,TRBJ1-1,-,CASSTSKPGGATEAFF
TRBV5-1,TRBJ1-2,-,CASSPAGRSYGYTF
TRBV11-3,TRBJ2-7,-,CASSFRAGVEQYF
TRBV19,TRBJ1-2,-,CASSPGGGSYGYTF
TRBV19,TRBJ2-2,-,CASSIEAGGAGELFF
TRBV5-5,TRBJ1-1,-,CASSPRQTANTEAFF
TRBV30,TRBJ1-4,-,CALTGGRSNEKLFF
TRBV7-2,TRBJ1-2,-,CASSLALTGVYGYTF
TRBV7-8,TRBJ2-7,-,CASSGDRSFEQYF
TRBV7-8,TRBJ1-1,-,CASSLAGREAEAFF
TRBV19,TRBJ2-7,-,CASSTPGLSYEQYF
TRBV3-1/TRBV3-2,TRBJ1-5,few,CASSRTDNQPQHF
TRBV13,TRBJ2-1,many,CASSLGLAGDGEQFF
TRBV18,TRBJ2-2,-,CASSATAANTGELFF